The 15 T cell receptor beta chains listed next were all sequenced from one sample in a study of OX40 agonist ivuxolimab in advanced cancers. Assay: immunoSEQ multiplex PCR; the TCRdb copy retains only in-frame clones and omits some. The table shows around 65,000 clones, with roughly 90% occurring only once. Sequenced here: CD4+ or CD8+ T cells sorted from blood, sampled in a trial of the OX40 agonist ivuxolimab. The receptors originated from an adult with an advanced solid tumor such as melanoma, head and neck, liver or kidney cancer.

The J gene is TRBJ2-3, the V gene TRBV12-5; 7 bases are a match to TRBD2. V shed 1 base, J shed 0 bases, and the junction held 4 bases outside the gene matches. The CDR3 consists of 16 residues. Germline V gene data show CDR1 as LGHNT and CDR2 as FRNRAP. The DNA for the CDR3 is TGTGCTAGTGGTTTGGCCCTAGCGGTTAGCACAGATACGCAGTATTTT. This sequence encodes CASGLALAVSTDTQYF.

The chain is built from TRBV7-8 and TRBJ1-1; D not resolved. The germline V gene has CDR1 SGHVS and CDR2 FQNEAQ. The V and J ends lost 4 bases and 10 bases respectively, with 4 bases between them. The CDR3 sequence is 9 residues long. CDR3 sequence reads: CASSSGAFF. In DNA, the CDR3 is TGTGCCAGCAGCTCGGGAGCTTTCTTT.

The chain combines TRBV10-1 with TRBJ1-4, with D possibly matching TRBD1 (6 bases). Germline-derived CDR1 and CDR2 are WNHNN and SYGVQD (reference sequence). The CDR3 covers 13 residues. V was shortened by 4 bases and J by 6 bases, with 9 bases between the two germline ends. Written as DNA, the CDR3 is TGCGCCAGCAGTGCGTCAGGGGATGAAAAACTGTTTTTT. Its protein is CASSASGDEKLFF.

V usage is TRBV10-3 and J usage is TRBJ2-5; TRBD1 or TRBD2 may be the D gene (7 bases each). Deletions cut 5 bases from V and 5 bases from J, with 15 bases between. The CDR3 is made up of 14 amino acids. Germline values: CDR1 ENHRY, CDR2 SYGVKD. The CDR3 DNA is TGTGCCATCAGTCCTCAGGGGGGGTTGGAGACCCAGTACTTC. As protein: CAISPQGGLETQYF.

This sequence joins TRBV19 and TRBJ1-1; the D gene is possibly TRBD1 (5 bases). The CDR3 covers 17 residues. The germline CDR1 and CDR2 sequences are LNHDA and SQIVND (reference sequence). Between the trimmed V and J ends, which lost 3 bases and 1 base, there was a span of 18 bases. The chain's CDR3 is CASSIIRAAGGNTEAFF. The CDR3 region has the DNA TGTGCCAGTAGTATTATAAGGGCCGCCGGGGGGAACACTGAAGCTTTCTTT.

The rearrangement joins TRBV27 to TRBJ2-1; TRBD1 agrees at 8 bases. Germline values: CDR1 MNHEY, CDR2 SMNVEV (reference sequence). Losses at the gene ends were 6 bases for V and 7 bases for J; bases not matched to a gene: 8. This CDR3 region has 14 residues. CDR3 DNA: TGTGCCAGCAGATACCAGGGGGCGCAAAATGAGCAGTTCTTC. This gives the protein CASRYQGAQNEQFF.

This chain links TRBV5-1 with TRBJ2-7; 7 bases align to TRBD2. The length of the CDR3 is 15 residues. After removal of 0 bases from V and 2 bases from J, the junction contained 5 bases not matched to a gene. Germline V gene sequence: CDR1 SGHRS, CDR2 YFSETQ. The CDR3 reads CASSLDERGTYEQYF. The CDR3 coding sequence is TGCGCCAGCAGCTTGGACGAGCGGGGTACCTACGAGCAGTACTTC. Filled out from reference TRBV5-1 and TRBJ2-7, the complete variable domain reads KAGVTQTPRYLIKTRGQQVTLSCSPISGHRSVSWYQQTPGQGLQFLFEYFSETQRNKGNFPGRFSGRQFSNSRSEMNVSTLELGDSALYLCASSLDERGTYEQYFGPGTRLTVT.

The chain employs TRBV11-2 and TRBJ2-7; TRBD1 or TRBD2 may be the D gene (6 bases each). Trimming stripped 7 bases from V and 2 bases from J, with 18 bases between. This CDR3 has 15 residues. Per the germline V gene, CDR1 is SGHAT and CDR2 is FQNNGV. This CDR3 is CASTRQEGVAYEQYF. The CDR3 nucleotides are TGTGCCAGCACCCGGCAGGAGGGGGTAGCCTACGAGCAGTACTTC.

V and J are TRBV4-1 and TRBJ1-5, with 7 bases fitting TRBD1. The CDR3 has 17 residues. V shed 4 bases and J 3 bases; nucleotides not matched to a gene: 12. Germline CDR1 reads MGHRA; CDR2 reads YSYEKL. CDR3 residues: CASSPRPTGVSNQPQHF. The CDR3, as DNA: TGCGCCAGCAGCCCCCGACCCACAGGGGTTTCCAATCAGCCCCAGCATTTT.

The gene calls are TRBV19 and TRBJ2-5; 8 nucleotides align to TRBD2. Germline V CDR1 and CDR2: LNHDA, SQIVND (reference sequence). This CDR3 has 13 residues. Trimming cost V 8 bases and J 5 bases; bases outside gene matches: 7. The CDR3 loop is CASGAGGGETQYF. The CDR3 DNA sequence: TGTGCCAGTGGCGCGGGGGGTGGGGAGACCCAGTACTTC.

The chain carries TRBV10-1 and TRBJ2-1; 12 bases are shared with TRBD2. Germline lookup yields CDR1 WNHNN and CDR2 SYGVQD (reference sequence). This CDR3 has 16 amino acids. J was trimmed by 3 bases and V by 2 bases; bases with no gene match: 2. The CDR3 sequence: CASSEAGLAGYNEQFF. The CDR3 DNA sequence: TGCGCCAGCAGTGAGGCGGGACTAGCGGGCTACAATGAGCAGTTCTTC.

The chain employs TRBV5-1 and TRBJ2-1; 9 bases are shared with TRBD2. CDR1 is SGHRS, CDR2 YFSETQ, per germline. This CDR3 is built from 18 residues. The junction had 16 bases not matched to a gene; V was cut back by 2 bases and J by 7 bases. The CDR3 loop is CASSFIGLAGIAGNEQFF. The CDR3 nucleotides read TGCGCCAGCAGCTTTATAGGTCTAGCGGGAATTGCTGGAAATGAGCAGTTCTTC.

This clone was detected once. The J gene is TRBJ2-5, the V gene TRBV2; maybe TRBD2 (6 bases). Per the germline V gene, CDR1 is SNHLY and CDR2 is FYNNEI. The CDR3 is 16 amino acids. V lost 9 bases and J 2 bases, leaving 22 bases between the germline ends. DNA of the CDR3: TGTGCCAGTAGACCTACCAGGAGGGTTTTTCAAGAGACCCAGTACTTC. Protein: CASRPTRRVFQETQYF.

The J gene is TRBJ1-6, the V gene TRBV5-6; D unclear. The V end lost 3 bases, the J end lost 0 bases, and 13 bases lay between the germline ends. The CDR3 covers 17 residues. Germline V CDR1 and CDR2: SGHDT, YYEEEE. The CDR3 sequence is CASSSDSSSSYNSPLHF. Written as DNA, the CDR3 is TGTGCCAGCAGCTCAGACTCCTCGAGCTCCTATAATTCACCCCTCCACTTT.

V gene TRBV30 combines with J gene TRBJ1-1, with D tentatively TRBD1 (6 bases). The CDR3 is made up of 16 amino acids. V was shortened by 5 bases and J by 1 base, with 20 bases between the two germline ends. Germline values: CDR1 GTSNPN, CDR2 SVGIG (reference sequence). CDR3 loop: CAWGTGGQRGNTEAFF. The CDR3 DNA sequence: TGTGCCTGGGGTACCGGGGGCCAGAGAGGGAACACTGAAGCTTTCTTT.